The subject of this entry is one T cell receptor (beta chain). What was sequenced were expressed TCRB transcripts, since all of the isolated RNA had been reverse transcribed. Sequencing used immunoSEQ multiplex PCR; TCRdb keeps in-frame clones, though not all of them. The profile shows about 110,000 clones, approximately 37% of them singletons. This sample was taken from a study of beta chain features in type 1 diabetes. The CDR3 is 11 residues long. With 6 bases removed from V and 8 bases from J, the gap between germline ends came to 10 bases. Germline CDR1 and CDR2: SGHTA and FQGNSA. The source is a woman between 18 and 29 years old in good health. The chain has TRBV7-2 and TRBJ1-1; D call uncertain. Sequencing was performed on stem cell memory CD4+ T cells from blood. The CDR3 sequence is CASRLAREAFF. The DNA of the CDR3 is TGTGCCAGCAGATTGGCCAGAGAAGCTTTCTTT. The whole variable domain, remainder taken from reference TRBV7-2 and TRBJ1-1, is GAGVSQSPSNKVTEKGKDVELRCDPISGHTALYWYRQSLGQGLEFLIYFQGNSAPDKSGLPSDRFSAERTGGSVSTLTIQRTQQEDSAVYLCASRLAREAFFGQGTRLTVV.